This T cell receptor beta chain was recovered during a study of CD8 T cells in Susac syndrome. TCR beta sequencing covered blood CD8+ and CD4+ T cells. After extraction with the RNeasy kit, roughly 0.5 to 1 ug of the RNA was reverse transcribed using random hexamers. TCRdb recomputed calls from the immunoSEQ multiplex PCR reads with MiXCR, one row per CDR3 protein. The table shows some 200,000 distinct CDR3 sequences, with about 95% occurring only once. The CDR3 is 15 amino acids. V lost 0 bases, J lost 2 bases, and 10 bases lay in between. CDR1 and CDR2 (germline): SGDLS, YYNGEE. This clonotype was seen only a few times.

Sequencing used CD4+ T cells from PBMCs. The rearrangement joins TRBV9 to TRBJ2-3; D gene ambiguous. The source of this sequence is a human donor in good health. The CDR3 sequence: CASSVGVGPTDTQYF. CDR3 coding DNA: TGTGCCAGCAGCGTAGGAGTGGGCCCCACAGATACGCAGTATTTT.